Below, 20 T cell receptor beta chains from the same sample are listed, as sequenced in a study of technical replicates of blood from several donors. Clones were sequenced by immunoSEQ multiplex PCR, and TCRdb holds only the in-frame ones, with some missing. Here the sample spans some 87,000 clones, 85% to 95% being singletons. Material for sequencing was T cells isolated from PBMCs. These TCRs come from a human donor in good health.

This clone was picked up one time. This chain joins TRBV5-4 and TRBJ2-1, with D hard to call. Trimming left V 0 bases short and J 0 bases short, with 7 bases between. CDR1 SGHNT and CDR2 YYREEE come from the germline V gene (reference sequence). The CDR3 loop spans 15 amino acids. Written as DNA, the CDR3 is TGTGCCAGCAGCTTGGCGTGGAGCTCCTACAATGAGCAGTTCTTC. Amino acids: CASSLAWSSYNEQFF.

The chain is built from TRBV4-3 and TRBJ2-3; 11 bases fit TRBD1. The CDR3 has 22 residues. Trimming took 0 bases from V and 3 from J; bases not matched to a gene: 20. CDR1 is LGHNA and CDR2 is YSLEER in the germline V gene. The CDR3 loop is CASSQDLGQGAAYWVPTDTQYF. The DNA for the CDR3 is TGCGCCAGCAGCCAAGATTTAGGACAGGGGGCAGCTTATTGGGTTCCAACAGATACGCAGTATTTT.

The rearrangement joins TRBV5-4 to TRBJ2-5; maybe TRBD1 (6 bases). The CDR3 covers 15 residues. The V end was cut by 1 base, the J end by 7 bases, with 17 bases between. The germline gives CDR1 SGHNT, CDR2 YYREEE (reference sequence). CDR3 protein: CASSLPDRQTGTQYF. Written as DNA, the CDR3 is TGTGCCAGCAGCTTGCCAGACAGGCAAACGGGGACCCAGTACTTC.

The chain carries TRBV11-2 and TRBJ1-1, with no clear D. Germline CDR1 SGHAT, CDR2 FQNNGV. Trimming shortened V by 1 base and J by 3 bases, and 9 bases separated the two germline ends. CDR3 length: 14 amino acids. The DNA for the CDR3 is TGTGCCAGCAGCTTAGCCAGGTTGGACACTGAAGCTTTCTTT. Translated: CASSLARLDTEAFF.

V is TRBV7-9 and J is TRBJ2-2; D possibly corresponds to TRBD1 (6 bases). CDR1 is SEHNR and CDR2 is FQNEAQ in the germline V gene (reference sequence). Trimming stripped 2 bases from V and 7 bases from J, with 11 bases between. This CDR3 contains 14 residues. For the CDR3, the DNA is TGTGCCAGCAGCTTACAGGGGCTCGGCGGGGAGCTGTTTTTT. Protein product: CASSLQGLGGELFF.

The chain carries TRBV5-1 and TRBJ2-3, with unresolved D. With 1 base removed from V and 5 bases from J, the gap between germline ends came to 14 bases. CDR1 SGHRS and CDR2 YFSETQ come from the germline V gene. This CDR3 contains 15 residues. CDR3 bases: TGCGCCAGCAGCTTGACTCGGGTTGGCGTAGATACGCAGTATTTT. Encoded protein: CASSLTRVGVDTQYF.

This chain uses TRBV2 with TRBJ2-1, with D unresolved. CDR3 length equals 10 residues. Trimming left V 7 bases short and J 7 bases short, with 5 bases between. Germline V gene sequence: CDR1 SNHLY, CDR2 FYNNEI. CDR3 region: CASTSNEQFF. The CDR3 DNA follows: TGTGCCAGCACGAGTAATGAGCAGTTCTTC.

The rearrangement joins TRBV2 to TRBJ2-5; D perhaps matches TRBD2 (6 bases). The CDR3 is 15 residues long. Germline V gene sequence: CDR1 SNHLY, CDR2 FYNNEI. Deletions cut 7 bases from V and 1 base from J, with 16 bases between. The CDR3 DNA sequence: TGTGCCAGCACCCGACTAGTGGCTGTCCAAGAGACCCAGTACTTC. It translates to CASTRLVAVQETQYF.

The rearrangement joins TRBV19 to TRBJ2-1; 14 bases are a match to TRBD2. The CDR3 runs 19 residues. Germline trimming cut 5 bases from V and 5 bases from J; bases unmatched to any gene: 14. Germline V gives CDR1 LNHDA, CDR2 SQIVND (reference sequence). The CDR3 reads CASSPGLAGGLRWHNEQFF. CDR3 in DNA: TGTGCCAGTAGTCCAGGACTAGCGGGAGGATTGAGGTGGCACAATGAGCAGTTCTTC.

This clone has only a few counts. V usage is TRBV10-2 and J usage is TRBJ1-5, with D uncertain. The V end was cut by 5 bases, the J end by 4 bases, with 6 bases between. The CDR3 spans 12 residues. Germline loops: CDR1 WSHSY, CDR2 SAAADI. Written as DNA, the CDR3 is TGCGCCAGCAGTACGGGTAATCAGCCCCAGCATTTT. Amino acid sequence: CASSTGNQPQHF.

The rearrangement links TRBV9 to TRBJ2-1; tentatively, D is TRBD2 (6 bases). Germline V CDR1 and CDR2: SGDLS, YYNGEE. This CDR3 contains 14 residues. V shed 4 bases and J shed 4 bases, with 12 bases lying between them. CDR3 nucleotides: TGTGCCAGCAGCTCTTCCGGGACTTACAATGAGCAGTTCTTC. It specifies CASSSSGTYNEQFF.

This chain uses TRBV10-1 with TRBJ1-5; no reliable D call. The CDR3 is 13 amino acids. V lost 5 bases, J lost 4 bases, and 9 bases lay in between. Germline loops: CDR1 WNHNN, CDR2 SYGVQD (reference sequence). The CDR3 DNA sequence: TGCGCCAGCAGTAGCACGCCTAATCAGCCCCAGCATTTT. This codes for CASSSTPNQPQHF.

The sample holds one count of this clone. CDR3 loop: CASSPPPYGTEAFF. The CDR3 DNA reads TGTGCCAGCAGCCCCCCCCCTTACGGCACTGAAGCTTTCTTT. The rearrangement joins TRBV11-2 to TRBJ1-1; D remains ambiguous. Trimming cost V 5 bases and J 4 bases, with 14 bases left between them. The germline gives CDR1 SGHAT, CDR2 FQNNGV. The CDR3 covers 14 residues.

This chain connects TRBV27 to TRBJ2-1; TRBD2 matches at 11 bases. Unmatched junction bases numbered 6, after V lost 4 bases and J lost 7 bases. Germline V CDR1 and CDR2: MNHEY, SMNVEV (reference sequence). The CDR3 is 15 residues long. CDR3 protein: CASSSASGRQNEQFF. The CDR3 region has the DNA TGTGCCAGCAGTTCCGCTAGCGGGAGGCAAAATGAGCAGTTCTTC.

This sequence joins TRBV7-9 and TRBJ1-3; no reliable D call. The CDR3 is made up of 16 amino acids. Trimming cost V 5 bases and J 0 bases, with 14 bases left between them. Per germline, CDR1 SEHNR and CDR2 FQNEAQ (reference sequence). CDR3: CASSTQPASSGNTIYF. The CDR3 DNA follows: TGTGCCAGCAGCACACAACCCGCTTCCTCTGGAAACACCATATATTTT.

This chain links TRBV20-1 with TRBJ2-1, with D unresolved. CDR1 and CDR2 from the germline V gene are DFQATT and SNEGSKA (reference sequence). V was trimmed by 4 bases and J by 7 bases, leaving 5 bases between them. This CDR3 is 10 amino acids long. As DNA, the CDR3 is TGCAGTGCTACGGAGAATGAGCAGTTCTTC. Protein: CSATENEQFF.

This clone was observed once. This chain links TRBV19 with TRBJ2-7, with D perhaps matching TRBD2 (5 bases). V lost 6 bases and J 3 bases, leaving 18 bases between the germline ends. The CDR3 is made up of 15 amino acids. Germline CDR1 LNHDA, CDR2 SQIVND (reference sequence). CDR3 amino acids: CASSPTVRGGYEQYF. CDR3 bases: TGTGCCAGTAGCCCGACCGTCCGAGGAGGCTACGAGCAGTACTTC.

The CDR3 is CASTGGRVTEAFF. CDR3 nucleotides: TGTGCCAGCACGGGGGGGCGCGTCACTGAAGCTTTCTTT. V gene TRBV14 combines with J gene TRBJ1-1; maybe TRBD1 (6 bases). Germline CDR1 SGHDN, CDR2 FVKESK. The CDR3 length is 13 residues. Trimming took off 7 bases at V and 4 bases at J, with 13 bases between the two ends.

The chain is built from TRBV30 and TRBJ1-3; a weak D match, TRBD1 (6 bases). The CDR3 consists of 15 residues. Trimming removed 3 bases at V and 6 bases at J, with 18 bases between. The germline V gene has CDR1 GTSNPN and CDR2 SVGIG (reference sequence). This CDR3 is CAWRRGLGQKNTIYF. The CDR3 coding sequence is TGTGCCTGGAGGAGGGGGTTGGGGCAGAAAAACACCATATATTTT.

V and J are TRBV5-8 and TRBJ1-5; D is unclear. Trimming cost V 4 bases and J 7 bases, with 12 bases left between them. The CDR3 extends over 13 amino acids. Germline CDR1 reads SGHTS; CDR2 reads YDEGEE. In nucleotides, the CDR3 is TGTGCCAGCAGCCCCAGTCTGCGGCAGCCCCAGCATTTT. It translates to CASSPSLRQPQHF.